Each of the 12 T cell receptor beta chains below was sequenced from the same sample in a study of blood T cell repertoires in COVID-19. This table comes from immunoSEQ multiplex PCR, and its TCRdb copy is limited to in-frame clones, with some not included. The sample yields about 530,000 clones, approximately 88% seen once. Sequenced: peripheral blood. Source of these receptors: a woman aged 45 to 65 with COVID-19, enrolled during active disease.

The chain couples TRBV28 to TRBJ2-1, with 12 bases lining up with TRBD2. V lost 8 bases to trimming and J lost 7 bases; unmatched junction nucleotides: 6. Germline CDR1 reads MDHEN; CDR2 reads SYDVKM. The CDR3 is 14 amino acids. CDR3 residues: CASLASGGVNEQFF. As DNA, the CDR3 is TGTGCCAGCCTTGCTAGCGGGGGGGTAAATGAGCAGTTCTTC.

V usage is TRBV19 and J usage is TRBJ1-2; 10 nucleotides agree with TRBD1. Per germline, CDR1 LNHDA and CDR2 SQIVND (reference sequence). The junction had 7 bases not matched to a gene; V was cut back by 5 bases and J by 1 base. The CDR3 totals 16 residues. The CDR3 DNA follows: TGTGCCAGTAGTCCCCGGGACAGGGGAATTAACTATGGCTACACCTTC. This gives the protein CASSPRDRGINYGYTF.

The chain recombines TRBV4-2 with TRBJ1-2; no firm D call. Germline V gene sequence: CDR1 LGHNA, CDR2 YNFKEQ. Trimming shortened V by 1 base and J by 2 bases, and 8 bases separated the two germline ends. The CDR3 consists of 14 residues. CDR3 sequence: CASSQVSGNYGYTF. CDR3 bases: TGTGCCAGCAGCCAAGTATCCGGGAACTATGGCTACACCTTC.

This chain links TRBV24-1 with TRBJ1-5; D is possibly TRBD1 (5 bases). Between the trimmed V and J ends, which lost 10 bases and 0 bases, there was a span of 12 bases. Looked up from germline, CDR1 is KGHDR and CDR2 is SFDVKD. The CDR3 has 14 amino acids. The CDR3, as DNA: TGTGCCACTGCCTACAGGAATAGCAATCAGCCCCAGCATTTT. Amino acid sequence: CATAYRNSNQPQHF.

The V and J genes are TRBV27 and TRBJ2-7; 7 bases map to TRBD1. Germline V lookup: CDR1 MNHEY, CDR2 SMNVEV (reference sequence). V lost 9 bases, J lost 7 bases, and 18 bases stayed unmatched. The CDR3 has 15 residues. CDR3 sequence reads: CASLSKTGLPGEQYF. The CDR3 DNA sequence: TGTGCCAGTCTTAGCAAGACAGGGCTGCCTGGAGAGCAGTACTTC.

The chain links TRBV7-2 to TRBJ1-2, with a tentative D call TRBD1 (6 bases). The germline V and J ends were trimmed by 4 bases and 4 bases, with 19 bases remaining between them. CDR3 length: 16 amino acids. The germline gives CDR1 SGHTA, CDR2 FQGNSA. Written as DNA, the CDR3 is TGTGCCAGCAGCTCCGGAACGAGGGGGTGGGCCTATGGCTACACCTTC. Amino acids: CASSSGTRGWAYGYTF.

The CDR3 loop reads CASSLPRLGGDEQFF. The CDR3 DNA follows: TGCGCCAGCAGCTTGCCCCGCCTTGGAGGCGATGAGCAGTTCTTC. The V call is TRBV5-1, the J call TRBJ2-1; D might be TRBD2 (5 bases). CDR3 length equals 15 residues. Germline V gives CDR1 SGHRS, CDR2 YFSETQ. V was cut by 1 base and J by 8 bases, with 16 bases left in between.

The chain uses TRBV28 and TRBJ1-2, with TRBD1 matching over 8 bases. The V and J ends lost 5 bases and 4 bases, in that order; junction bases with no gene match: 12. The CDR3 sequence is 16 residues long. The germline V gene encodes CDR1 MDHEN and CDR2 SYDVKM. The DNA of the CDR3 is TGTGCCAGCAGTCTCCTACTCCGACAGGGGTCCTATGGCTACACCTTC. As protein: CASSLLLRQGSYGYTF.

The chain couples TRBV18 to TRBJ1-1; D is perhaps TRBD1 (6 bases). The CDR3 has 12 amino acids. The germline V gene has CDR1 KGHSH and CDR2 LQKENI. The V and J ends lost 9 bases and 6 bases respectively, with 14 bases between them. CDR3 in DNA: TGTGCCAGTTCCAGGGGAATGGCTGAAGCTTTCTTT. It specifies CASSRGMAEAFF.

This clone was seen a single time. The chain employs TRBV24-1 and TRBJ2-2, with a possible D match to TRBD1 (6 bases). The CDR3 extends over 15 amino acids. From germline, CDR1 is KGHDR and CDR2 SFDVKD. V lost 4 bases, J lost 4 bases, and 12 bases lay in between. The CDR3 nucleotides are TGTGCCACCAGTGAACCAGGGGTTTCCACCGGGGAGCTGTTTTTT. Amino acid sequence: CATSEPGVSTGELFF.

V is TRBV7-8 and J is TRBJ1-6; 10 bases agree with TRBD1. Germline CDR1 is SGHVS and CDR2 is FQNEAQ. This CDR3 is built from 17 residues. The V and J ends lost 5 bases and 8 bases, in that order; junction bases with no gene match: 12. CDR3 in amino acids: CASSQTGGQGSHSPLHF. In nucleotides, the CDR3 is TGTGCCAGCAGCCAAACCGGGGGACAGGGGTCCCATTCACCCCTCCACTTT.

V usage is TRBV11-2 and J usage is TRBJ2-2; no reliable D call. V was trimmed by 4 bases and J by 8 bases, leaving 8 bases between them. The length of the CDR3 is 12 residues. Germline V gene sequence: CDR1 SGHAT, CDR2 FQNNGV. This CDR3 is CASSSLRGELFF. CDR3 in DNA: TGTGCCAGCAGCTCCCTCCGGGGGGAGCTGTTTTTT.